These 3 T cell receptor beta chains share one sample of origin, sequenced in a study of T cell changes during pregnancy in multiple sclerosis. Repertoires were generated with immunoSEQ multiplex PCR, while TCRdb's copy carries only in-frame clones and drops some. The sample consists of over 70,000 clones, 85% to 95% of them appearing once. The sequencing here drew on peripheral blood, taken in the first trimester of pregnancy. These receptors were taken from a female donor with multiple sclerosis, enrolled in a pregnancy study.

The chain uses TRBV7-3 and TRBJ1-3; D is uncertain. The CDR3 consists of 14 residues. V dropped 11 bases and J dropped 0 bases, with 14 bases sitting between them. CDR1 and CDR2 from the germline V gene are SGHTA and FQGTGA. CDR3 bases: TGTGCCCACGGGAACGAGAGCTCTGGAAACACCATATATTTT. Residues: CAHGNESSGNTIYF.

The CDR3 nucleotides are TGTGCCAGCAGAGCAGGTAGGGGACAGGACCGCTACGAGCAGTACTTC. The encoded protein is CASRAGRGQDRYEQYF. The V gene is TRBV27, the J gene TRBJ2-7; 8 bases are a match to TRBD1. Trimming at V came to 6 bases and at J to 3 bases, leaving 13 bases not matched to a gene. Germline assignment: CDR1 MNHEY and CDR2 SMNVEV (reference sequence). The CDR3 is made up of 16 amino acids.

The genes are TRBV7-9 and TRBJ1-2, with a possible D match to TRBD1 (5 bases). Trimming removed 6 bases at V and 5 bases at J, with 22 bases between. Germline CDR1 is SEHNR and CDR2 is FQNEAQ (reference sequence). The CDR3 loop spans 16 amino acids. The CDR3: CASSSRGRDYRYGYTF. CDR3 coding DNA: TGTGCCAGCAGTTCGCGGGGCAGGGATTATCGGTATGGCTACACCTTC.